There are a few counts of the clone carrying this TCR beta chain. These data come from a study of identical twins' blood T cells. A single record per CDR3 protein comes from TCRdb applying MiXCR to the 5' RACE reads. The sample has a few hundred thousand distinct CDR3 sequences, under 30% seen once. The CDR3 spans 13 residues. Trimming left V 2 bases short and J 5 bases short, with 7 bases between. Per the germline V gene, CDR1 is MNHEY and CDR2 is SVGAGI. The three twin pairs were reared together, likely meeting the same infections. The sample taken for sequencing was PBMCs. The V and J genes are TRBV6-5 and TRBJ1-5, with D possibly being TRBD1 (5 bases). The sequence was obtained from a woman aged 18-55 years in good health. CDR3 sequence reads: CASSYRGHQPQHF. DNA for the CDR3: TGTGCCAGCAGTTACAGGGGTCATCAGCCCCAGCATTTT.